One and the same sample provided the 7 T cell receptor beta chains below, sequenced in a study of shared T cell receptors in the human thymus. Here immunoSEQ multiplex PCR was the method, and the copy in TCRdb shows in-frame clones only, minus some. The data contain over 450,000 clones, approximately 78% of them singletons. Separately, the same data were catalogued under a study of human thymus T cells.

Sequenced sample: thymocytes. The receptor source for this set is a boy less than two years old with a congenital heart defect.

The V call is TRBV4-1, the J call TRBJ2-5, with 7 bases identical to TRBD1. Germline CDR1 and CDR2: MGHRA and YSYEKL. J was trimmed by 1 base and V by 5 bases; bases with no gene match: 10. There are 16 residues in the CDR3. Written as DNA, the CDR3 is TGCGCCAGCAGCAGCCGACAGGGACGCCCCCAAGAGACCCAGTACTTC. Translated: CASSSRQGRPQETQYF.

This clone has a handful of counts. CDR3 in amino acids: CASSPPGSGSRNEQFF. CDR3 sequence (DNA): TGTGCCAGCTCACCACCGGGTAGCGGGAGTCGCAATGAGCAGTTCTTC. This chain connects TRBV18 to TRBJ2-1; 9 bases line up with TRBD2. Germline trimming cut 0 bases from V and 6 bases from J; bases unmatched to any gene: 6. Germline V gene sequence: CDR1 KGHSH, CDR2 LQKENI. The length of the CDR3 is 16 residues. The full variable domain, with the rest looked up from reference TRBV18 and TRBJ2-1, is NAGVMQNPRHLVRRRGQEARLRCSPMKGHSHVYWYRQLPEEGLKFMVYLQKENIIDESGMPKERFSAEFPKEGPSILRIQQVVRGDSAAYFCASSPPGSGSRNEQFFGPGTRLTVL.

This clone has just one count. The rearrangement joins TRBV4-2 to TRBJ2-7; 9 bases map to TRBD2. The CDR3 loop spans 19 amino acids. The germline gives CDR1 LGHNA, CDR2 YNFKEQ. With 0 bases clipped from V and 0 bases from J, the junction kept 12 bases outside the gene matches. The CDR3 sequence is CASSQDLAGALFSSYEQYF. DNA for the CDR3: TGTGCCAGCAGCCAAGATTTAGCGGGAGCCCTATTTAGCTCCTACGAGCAGTACTTC.

The V call is TRBV5-6, the J call TRBJ2-3; D might be TRBD1 (5 bases). This CDR3 is 19 amino acids long. V shed 0 bases and J shed 2 bases, with 22 bases lying between them. Germline V CDR1 and CDR2: SGHDT, YYEEEE. The CDR3 loop is CASSLAGPPPERDTDTQYF. In DNA form, the CDR3 reads TGTGCCAGCAGCTTGGCAGGGCCGCCACCAGAAAGGGACACAGATACGCAGTATTTT. The full variable domain, with the rest looked up from reference TRBV5-6 and TRBJ2-3, is DAGVTQSPTHLIKTRGQQVTLRCSPKSGHDTVSWYQQALGQGPQFIFQYYEEEERQRGNFPDRFSGHQFPNYSSELNVNALLLGDSALYLCASSLAGPPPERDTDTQYFGPGTRLTVL.

The chain couples TRBV7-2 to TRBJ1-2, with TRBD1 matching 9 bases. The ends lost 4 bases at V and 7 bases at J; junction bases unmatched: 10. Germline V gene lookup returns CDR1 SGHTA and CDR2 FQGNSA. The CDR3 consists of 15 residues. The CDR3 loop is CASSSYRGLTAGYTF. Written as DNA, the CDR3 is TGTGCCAGCAGCTCCTACAGGGGGCTGACCGCTGGCTACACCTTC. The whole variable domain, filled in from reference TRBV7-2 and TRBJ1-2, reads GAGVSQSPSNKVTEKGKDVELRCDPISGHTALYWYRQSLGQGLEFLIYFQGNSAPDKSGLPSDRFSAERTGGSVSTLTIQRTQQEDSAVYLCASSSYRGLTAGYTFGSGTRLTVV.

The rearrangement uses TRBV19 and TRBJ1-2, with 8 bases identical to TRBD1. V lost 9 bases to trimming and J lost 4 bases; unmatched junction nucleotides: 10. The CDR3 runs to 14 residues. Germline V gene lookup returns CDR1 LNHDA and CDR2 SQIVND (reference sequence). CDR3 coding DNA: TGTGCCAGCCTCGGACAGGGCGTCTCCTATGGCTACACCTTC. Its translation is CASLGQGVSYGYTF.

The chain combines TRBV9 with TRBJ2-3; 12 nucleotides agree with TRBD2. Germline V gene lookup returns CDR1 SGDLS and CDR2 YYNGEE. The CDR3 is made up of 16 amino acids. Trimming took 3 bases from V and 4 from J; bases not matched to a gene: 6. The CDR3 loop reads CASSAQTSGSADTQYF. The DNA for the CDR3 is TGTGCCAGCAGCGCCCAGACTAGCGGGAGCGCAGATACGCAGTATTTT.